This T cell receptor (beta chain) was identified in a study of regulatory T cells in long-lasting Graves disease (dated by TCRdb to 2020 to 2023). With respect to the entire study: Persistent Graves' disease meant more than 5 years of antithyroid drug treatment with TSH receptor autoantibodies that stayed positive. Persistent Graves' disease patients were compared with newly diagnosed Graves' disease patients by peripheral blood TCR sequencing and RNA sequencing. Persistent Graves' disease patients in the clinical cohort had taken antithyroid drugs for roughly ten years on average. A total of around 35 samples were covered by TCR sequencing, comprising around 13 persistent and about 20 newly diagnosed Graves' disease patients. The study was conducted in China and was registered as a clinical trial.

This clonotype has a count of ten or more. Its antigen remains undetermined. The sample holds no much larger clone one base away, and base qualities are not on file. The time point label corresponds to: persistent/refractory GD, antithyroid drugs over 5 years with positive TRAb. For both TCR sequencing and RNA sequencing, RNA was extracted from PBMCs using TRIzol. The diagnosis of Graves' disease followed American Thyroid Association guidelines. The patients came from an endocrinology department in Xi'an, China. Each patient gave roughly 10 milliliters of peripheral blood, collected in an EDTA anticoagulant tube. Ficoll Paque Plus density gradient separation was used to isolate PBMCs, and no further T cell sorting was done. An Agilent 2100 Bioanalyzer and agarose gel were used to check RNA quality, while a NanoDrop 2000 measured RNA concentration. Study-wide findings and limitations: Patients with persistent disease shared more public clonotypes (about 3,000) than newly diagnosed patients did (about 1,000). Compared with newly diagnosed patients, patients with persistent Graves' disease had lower TCR Shannon entropy and fewer highly expanded clones, which suggests clonal expansion. Sequencing and analysis were limited to the TCR beta chain. Preferential use of TRBV28, TRBJ1-2 and TRBJ2-5 was observed in persistent disease, whereas TRBV20-1 and TRBJ2-1 were favored in newly diagnosed disease. The authors acknowledged the small sample size as a limitation that may reduce accuracy. Because the primary lesion, thyroid tissue, could not be accessed, the study looked at peripheral blood alone.

Reading from cysteine to phenylalanine, the CDR3 counts 13 amino acids. The sequence is cut down to CDR3 DNA, 39 bases in frame from base 1. CDR1 MNHEY and CDR2 SVGAGI were looked up in the germline V gene. V lost 4 bases and J lost 4 bases, and the count of bases not matched to a germline gene is 2. Receptors were amplified or captured by multiplex PCR. These reads were obtained on an Illumina HiSeq 4000. TCR beta libraries were built with iRepertoire HTBI primers and Arm-PCR amplification of CDR3 regions. PCR products were gel purified before sequencing. The original pipeline was this. Gene usage analysis of CDR3 amino acid clonotypes relied on the 55 to 80 TRBV and 13 to 15 TRBJ segments identified across samples. COPE and FqMerger were used to merge the filtered high-quality paired reads into contigs. Contigs were aligned with BLAST to IMGT TRBV, TRBD and TRBJ reference genes, and CDR3 was defined per IMGT. Highly expanded clones were defined as clonotypes with a frequency above 0.1%. Shannon entropy was used to measure repertoire diversity, and the Gini coefficient was used to measure V-J evenness. A clonotype found in more than one individual was treated as public. TCRdb passed the public sequencing reads through fastp at Q25 and MiXCR, retaining productive beta sequences. Duplicate CDR3 protein sequences are folded into a single record with the most common DNA and genes. The V and J calls and clone size come from TCRdb's table, not from the authors' own analysis. This sample comprises about 450,000 distinct CDR3 sequences, about 20% of them detected only once. The ten top clones hold approximately 28% of the sample.

The source material was peripheral blood mononuclear cells (PBMCs), sampled when the disease was refractory, from a patient treated with antithyroid drugs. The rearranged chain carries TRBV6-5 and TRBJ2-7; TRBD1 aligns with 9 central bases. This TCR was sampled from a female donor with Graves disease. The sequence in DNA is TGTGCCAGCAGTTGGACAGGGGAGTACGAGCAGTACTTC. This yields the protein CASSWTGEYEQYF.